A single sample is the source of the 11 T cell receptor beta chains below, sequenced in a study of blood T cell dynamics during melanoma immunotherapy. Sequenced by immunoSEQ multiplex PCR; TCRdb stores in-frame clones only, minus some. The sample carries approximately 9,500 clones, about 87% recorded once. As for time point: pre-treatment baseline. Sequenced material: blood, taken from a patient treated with checkpoint blockade. The receptors originated from a human donor with melanoma.

The chain joins TRBV7-2 to TRBJ1-1; weak D call: TRBD1 (6 bases). Trimming shortened V by 2 bases and J by 1 base, and 8 bases separated the two germline ends. Germline CDR1 and CDR2: SGHTA and FQGNSA. The CDR3 spans 14 residues. The CDR3 DNA sequence: TGTGCCAGCAGCTTAATAGGGGGGAACACTGAAGCTTTCTTT. This encodes CASSLIGGNTEAFF.

The rearrangement joins TRBV5-1 to TRBJ1-1, with TRBD1 matching 8 bases. The CDR3 contains 16 residues. CDR1 is SGHRS and CDR2 is YFSETQ in the germline V gene. Trimming at V came to 7 bases and at J to 1 base, leaving 12 bases not matched to a gene. CDR3 sequence (DNA): TGCGCCAGCGGCCCAGACAGGGGAGACGGGAACACTGAAGCTTTCTTT. This sequence encodes CASGPDRGDGNTEAFF.

The V gene is TRBV19, the J gene TRBJ1-1, with D maybe TRBD1 (5 bases). V was pared by 0 bases and J by 4 bases, with 6 bases between. The germline V gene has CDR1 LNHDA and CDR2 SQIVND (reference sequence). The CDR3 is 13 residues long. The CDR3: CASSIERGTEAFF. DNA of the CDR3: TGTGCCAGTAGTATAGAGAGGGGCACTGAAGCTTTCTTT.

V gene TRBV10-2 combines with J gene TRBJ2-5; D is possibly TRBD1 (5 bases). This CDR3 has 13 amino acids. Between the trimmed V and J ends, which lost 3 bases and 1 base, there was a span of 6 bases. Germline CDR1 WSHSY, CDR2 SAAADI. The DNA of the CDR3 is TGCGCCAGCAGTGAACAGGCCCAAGAGACCCAGTACTTC. Its protein is CASSEQAQETQYF.

The chain is built from TRBV2 and TRBJ2-7, with TRBD2 as a possible D gene (6 bases). V gave up 5 bases and J gave up 6 bases, with 14 bases separating them. Germline V lookup: CDR1 SNHLY, CDR2 FYNNEI. The CDR3 is 13 residues long. The CDR3 region is CASSYTEGGEQYF. CDR3 coding DNA: TGTGCCAGCAGTTATACTGAGGGAGGCGAGCAGTACTTC.

This clone has only one observation. This chain joins TRBV2 and TRBJ1-1; D perhaps matches TRBD1 (5 bases). The germline V gene has CDR1 SNHLY and CDR2 FYNNEI. With 7 bases removed from V and 1 base from J, the gap between germline ends came to 16 bases. The CDR3 spans 15 residues. DNA of the CDR3: TGTGCCAGCATTTTTTCTGGGACGGCGAACACTGAAGCTTTCTTT. Translated, it gives CASIFSGTANTEAFF. Complete variable domain (other parts from reference TRBV2 and TRBJ1-1): EPEVTQTPSHQVTQMGQEVILRCVPISNHLYFYWYRQILGQKVEFLVSFYNNEISEKSEIFDDQFSVERPDGSNFTLKIRSTKLEDSAMYFCASIFSGTANTEAFFGQGTRLTVV.

This rearrangement joins TRBV19 to TRBJ1-5, with 8 bases lining up with TRBD1. The trim removed 2 bases at V and 7 bases at J, leaving 4 bases unmatched. The CDR3 contains 14 residues. In germline, CDR1 is LNHDA, CDR2 SQIVND (reference sequence). CDR3 protein: CASSIQGAEQPQHF. For the CDR3, the DNA is TGTGCCAGTAGTATACAGGGGGCTGAACAGCCCCAGCATTTT.

The table lists this clone with a count of one. The chain links TRBV2 to TRBJ2-2, with TRBD1 matching over 9 bases. Per germline, CDR1 SNHLY and CDR2 FYNNEI. This CDR3 is 14 amino acids long. Germline trimming cut 5 bases from V and 6 bases from J; bases unmatched to any gene: 4. CDR3 protein: CASSRTGVAGELFF. DNA for the CDR3: TGTGCCAGCAGTAGGACAGGGGTGGCCGGGGAGCTGTTTTTT.

V and J are TRBV11-2 and TRBJ1-4; tentatively, D is TRBD1 (6 bases). The CDR3 is made up of 17 amino acids. The V gene's germline CDR1 is SGHAT and CDR2 FQNNGV. V was shortened by 4 bases and J by 0 bases, with 15 bases between the two germline ends. The CDR3 nucleotides read TGTGCCAGCAGCTACGCCGGGGGGCCCACAACTAATGAAAAACTGTTTTTT. Translation: CASSYAGGPTTNEKLFF.

V gene TRBV18 combines with J gene TRBJ2-7; the D gene could be TRBD1 or TRBD2 (5 bases each). Trimming pared 6 bases from V and 4 bases from J, leaving 13 bases between. This CDR3 is built from 13 residues. Germline-derived CDR1 and CDR2 are KGHSH and LQKENI. This chain's CDR3 is CASSPRELYEQYF. CDR3 DNA: TGTGCCAGCTCGCCCAGGGAGTTGTACGAGCAGTACTTC.

The rearrangement uses TRBV7-9 and TRBJ1-4; D possibly corresponds to TRBD1 (6 bases). Per germline, CDR1 SEHNR and CDR2 FQNEAQ (reference sequence). Deletions cut 5 bases from V and 0 bases from J, with 7 bases between. The CDR3 is 14 residues long. The CDR3, as DNA: TGTGCCAGCAGCCGGACAGCAACTAATGAAAAACTGTTTTTT. Its translation is CASSRTATNEKLFF. The full variable domain, in which reference TRBV7-9 and TRBJ1-4 provide the parts outside the CDR3, is DTGVSQNPRHKITKRGQNVTFRCDPISEHNRLYWYRQTLGQGPEFLTYFQNEAQLEKSRLLSDRFSAERPKGSFSTLEIQRTEQGDSAMYLCASSRTATNEKLFFGSGTQLSVL.